Listed here are 8 T cell receptor beta chains from one sample, sequenced in a study of technical replicates of blood from a handful of donors. Clones were read by immunoSEQ multiplex PCR, and TCRdb kept only the in-frame ones, dropping some. The table records about 85,000 clones, just under 95% of them present only once. Specimen: T cells isolated from PBMCs. These receptors all come from a human donor in good health.

The chain uses TRBV6-5 and TRBJ2-1, with 11 nucleotides matching TRBD2. Germline-derived CDR1 and CDR2 are MNHEY and SVGAGI. CDR3 length: 15 amino acids. V lost 2 bases to trimming and J lost 14 bases; unmatched junction nucleotides: 11. DNA of the CDR3: TGTGCCAGCAGTTACCGACCGGGACTAGCGGATAAAGAGTTCTTC. Its protein product is CASSYRPGLADKEFF.

V and J are TRBV5-8 and TRBJ2-7, with 7 bases that match TRBD1. CDR3 size: 16 residues. With V trimmed by 0 bases and J by 2 bases, 8 bases remained unmatched. Germline lookup yields CDR1 SGHTS and CDR2 YDEGEE. The CDR3 DNA sequence: TGTGCCAGCAGCTTGGTTGGGGACAGTCGACCCTACGAGCAGTACTTC. As protein: CASSLVGDSRPYEQYF.

The rearrangement joins TRBV2 to TRBJ1-1; D is possibly TRBD1 (6 bases). V lost 2 bases and J lost 1, with 14 bases in between. CDR1 is SNHLY, CDR2 FYNNEI, per germline. The CDR3 is 16 residues long. CDR3: CASSETQQGSNTEAFF. In DNA, the CDR3 is TGTGCCAGCAGTGAAACACAACAGGGATCGAACACTGAAGCTTTCTTT.

The rearrangement uses TRBV7-9 and TRBJ1-1; tentative D call: TRBD1 (6 bases). Deletions cut 4 bases from V and 1 base from J, with 7 bases between. Germline loops: CDR1 SEHNR, CDR2 FQNEAQ (reference sequence). There are 13 residues in the CDR3. The CDR3 nucleotides read TGTGCCAGCAGCTCGACAGGGAACACTGAAGCTTTCTTT. This encodes CASSSTGNTEAFF. The full variable domain, rest sourced from reference TRBV7-9 and TRBJ1-1, is DTGVSQNPRHKITKRGQNVTFRCDPISEHNRLYWYRQTLGQGPEFLTYFQNEAQLEKSRLLSDRFSAERPKGSFSTLEIQRTEQGDSAMYLCASSSTGNTEAFFGQGTRLTVV.

This chain connects TRBV2 to TRBJ2-2; D may be TRBD1 (5 bases). V lost 4 bases and J 3 bases, leaving 15 bases between the germline ends. This CDR3 spans 16 amino acids. Germline CDR1 reads SNHLY; CDR2 reads FYNNEI. The CDR3 here is CASSGYRKGDTGELFF. CDR3 nucleotides: TGTGCCAGCAGTGGCTACAGGAAAGGGGACACCGGGGAGCTGTTTTTT.

The chain couples TRBV10-3 to TRBJ2-1; tentatively, D is TRBD2 (6 bases). V dropped 3 bases and J dropped 2 bases, with 11 bases sitting between them. The CDR3 runs to 15 residues. From germline, CDR1 is ENHRY and CDR2 SYGVKD. The CDR3 sequence: CAISDREFPYNEQFF. The CDR3 nucleotides are TGTGCCATCAGTGATCGGGAGTTCCCCTACAATGAGCAGTTCTTC.

The sample holds a few counts of this clone. This chain joins TRBV7-9 and TRBJ1-2; D is ambiguous. With 8 bases removed from V and 2 bases from J, the gap between germline ends came to 12 bases. CDR1 SEHNR and CDR2 FQNEAQ come from the germline V gene (reference sequence). CDR3 length: 13 residues. DNA for the CDR3: TGTGCCAGCGCAAGAGGAGGAAACTATGGCTACACCTTC. Residues: CASARGGNYGYTF.

The rearrangement links TRBV5-6 to TRBJ2-1, with 11 positions matching TRBD2. Germline V gives CDR1 SGHDT, CDR2 YYEEEE. CDR3 length: 14 residues. Trimming at V came to 3 bases and at J to 7 bases, leaving 3 bases not matched to a gene. CDR3: CASSYRTSGNEQFF. The CDR3 coding sequence is TGTGCCAGCAGCTATCGGACTAGCGGGAATGAGCAGTTCTTC.